This record covers a single T cell receptor beta chain. This sample stems from a study of blood T cell repertoires in COVID-19. Overall study context: The samples span acute and convalescent COVID-19 from the United States, Italy and Spain. Sample material is recorded as cDNA or gDNA derived from T cells, B-cell-depleted T cells, or PBMCs.

The CDR3 covers 13 residues. J lost 8 bases, V lost 7 bases, and 10 bases had no gene match. In the study's own analysis: Counts of nucleated cells, estimated from reference gene primer amplification, were obtained. Sequencing used immunoSEQ multiplex PCR; TCRdb keeps in-frame clones, though not all of them. V and J calls and clone size are as listed in that table; D and trimming were resolved from the DNA. The sample holds 63,000 or so clones; 85% to 90% are singletons and the top ten take 3.9%. The TCR originated in a man between 65 and 85 years old with active COVID-19. This rearrangement joins TRBV12-3 or TRBV12-4 to TRBJ1-2, with 7 bases lining up with TRBD1. Sequencing input: peripheral blood. This CDR3 reads CASTSGQLGGYTF. The CDR3 bases are TGTGCCAGCACTTCGGGACAGTTGGGAGGCTACACCTTC.